One and the same sample provided the 11 T cell receptor beta chains below, sequenced in a study of blood T cells in healthy people across ages. Primed by a sample-barcoded 5' primer and a J-beta primer mix, a second PCR proceeded for roughly 6 to 12 cycles. TCRdb processed the 5' RACE reads anew with MiXCR; each CDR3 protein has one entry. The sample consists of 2 million or so distinct CDR3 sequences, around half of them appearing once. The sequenced sample consisted of blood. The receptors originated from a woman aged 40 to 55 in good health.

This clonotype was observed a few times. V and J are TRBV7-2 and TRBJ2-5, with D unresolved. V dropped 5 bases and J dropped 0 bases, with 16 bases sitting between them. Germline CDR1 is SGHTA and CDR2 is FQGNSA. The CDR3 covers 16 residues. The CDR3 is CASSPFGQADQETQYF. The DNA for the CDR3 is TGTGCCAGCAGCCCATTCGGGCAGGCAGACCAAGAGACCCAGTACTTC.

This chain joins TRBV7-2 and TRBJ1-6; 7 nucleotides line up with TRBD1. V dropped 2 bases and J dropped 8; count of bases not matched to a gene: 9. Per the germline V gene, CDR1 is SGHTA and CDR2 is FQGNSA. There are 16 residues in the CDR3. The CDR3 here is CASSLYVRTGDSPLHF. The CDR3 DNA reads TGTGCCAGCAGCTTATATGTCAGGACAGGTGATTCACCCCTCCACTTT.

The chain is built from TRBV20-1 and TRBJ2-3; 8 positions agree with TRBD2. Germline V gene data show CDR1 as DFQATT and CDR2 as SNEGSKA (reference sequence). The CDR3 spans 16 residues. Trimming took 6 bases from V and 1 from J; bases not matched to a gene: 12. CDR3 nucleotides: TGCAGTGCCCGAACCCTCCGGCGGGGGGGCACAGATACGCAGTATTTT. Amino acid sequence: CSARTLRRGGTDTQYF.

This clonotype has only a few counts. The chain carries TRBV11-1 and TRBJ2-1; D possibly corresponds to TRBD1 (6 bases). Looked up from germline, CDR1 is SGHAT and CDR2 is FQDESV (reference sequence). This CDR3 spans 15 amino acids. V was cut by 2 bases and J by 4 bases, with 12 bases left in between. CDR3 residues: CASSLLGTMYNEQFF. CDR3 DNA sequence: TGTGCCAGCAGCTTACTCGGGACAATGTACAATGAGCAGTTCTTC.

The chain links TRBV7-9 to TRBJ2-5; D is ambiguous. Between the trimmed V and J ends, which lost 2 bases and 4 bases, there was a span of 17 bases. CDR1 SEHNR and CDR2 FQNEAQ come from the germline V gene (reference sequence). CDR3 length: 16 residues. The CDR3 sequence is CASSLTWVEPIETQYF. The CDR3 nucleotides read TGTGCCAGCAGCTTAACCTGGGTCGAGCCGATAGAGACCCAGTACTTC.

This clonotype showed up just a few times. The chain employs TRBV11-1 and TRBJ2-3; D might be TRBD1 (5 bases). V lost 4 bases and J 2 bases, leaving 16 bases between the germline ends. The CDR3 contains 16 residues. Germline assignment: CDR1 SGHAT and CDR2 FQDESV (reference sequence). The CDR3 DNA reads as TGTGCCAGCAGCTCTCAGGGTCCCCAACCCACAGATACGCAGTATTTT. Protein product: CASSSQGPQPTDTQYF.

The rearrangement links TRBV12-3 or TRBV12-4 to TRBJ1-1; D unresolved. CDR3 length: 11 residues. Trimming shortened V by 2 bases and J by 5 bases, and 3 bases separated the two germline ends. The CDR3: CASSLQTEAFF. In DNA, the CDR3 is TGTGCCAGCAGTTTACAGACTGAAGCTTTCTTT.

The chain employs TRBV27 and TRBJ1-2; 7 bases are shared with TRBD1. CDR3 length: 17 amino acids. The germline gives CDR1 MNHEY, CDR2 SMNVEV (reference sequence). V trimming: 2 bases; J trimming: 1 base; junction bases outside the gene matches: 10. DNA for the CDR3: TGTGCCAGCAGTTTAATCGGTCCGGGACAGAATAACTATGGCTACACCTTC. This encodes CASSLIGPGQNNYGYTF.

CDR3 nucleotide sequence: TGCAGTGCTAGAACCCCGGGGCCCAGCACAGATACGCAGTATTTT. This gives the protein CSARTPGPSTDTQYF. The genes are TRBV20-1 and TRBJ2-3, with D possibly being TRBD1 or TRBD2 (5 bases each). Germline CDR1 reads DFQATT; CDR2 reads SNEGSKA (reference sequence). The CDR3 consists of 15 residues. V gave up 2 bases and J gave up 0 bases, with 12 bases separating them.

The chain has TRBV27 and TRBJ1-6; perhaps TRBD1 as D (6 bases). With 6 bases removed from V and 14 bases from J, the gap between germline ends came to 17 bases. The CDR3 sequence is 13 residues long. CDR1 MNHEY and CDR2 SMNVEV come from the germline V gene (reference sequence). CDR3: CASRPLGGDTLHF. As DNA, the CDR3 is TGTGCCAGCAGACCCCTCGGTGGGGACACCCTCCACTTT.

This clonotype was observed once. The genes are TRBV28 and TRBJ2-7; D may be TRBD1 (6 bases). The CDR3 sequence is 16 residues long. Trimming cost V 4 bases and J 3 bases, with 19 bases left between them. CDR1 MDHEN and CDR2 SYDVKM come from the germline V gene. CDR3 amino acids: CASSSSGTILVYEQYF. Written as DNA, the CDR3 is TGTGCCAGCAGTTCCTCCGGGACAATTCTGGTCTACGAGCAGTACTTC.